The present T cell receptor (beta chain) was sequenced within a study of T cells in localized non-small cell lung cancer. Using immunoSEQ multiplex PCR, the repertoire was profiled, and TCRdb retains in-frame clones only, with some absent. The data show roughly 48,000 clones, approximately 80% seen once. V lost 5 bases and J lost 3, with 18 bases in between. Germline CDR1 reads SGHNT; CDR2 reads YYREEE (reference sequence). The CDR3 runs 15 residues. The study's findings and limits: Without multi-region sequencing, intratumor heterogeneity could not be excluded. Elevated circulating T cell density in blood was associated with longer overall survival. Uninvolved adjacent lung showed the highest T cell clonality, exceeding tumor. Researchers found a median around 58 of the top 100 tumor clones in adjacent lung.

Concerning this clone itself: Its antigen is still unknown.

This sequence originates from a man between 40 and 70 years old with stage I squamous cell lung carcinoma. The chain recombines TRBV5-4 with TRBJ2-7, with D tentatively TRBD1 (6 bases). The source material was peripheral blood, sampled before any cancer treatment. The CDR3 DNA follows: TGTGCCAGCAGACCTGCTCCGGGACAACTCTACGAGCAGTACTTC. Protein product: CASRPAPGQLYEQYF.